The clone carrying this T cell receptor beta chain was recorded only once. Its antigen is still unknown. The CDR3 extends over 15 amino acids. The germline CDR1 and CDR2 sequences are LGHDT and YNNKEL (reference sequence). Trimming shortened V by 4 bases and J by 4 bases, and 16 bases separated the two germline ends. This sample is drawn from a study of T-cell reconstitution after alpha-beta-depleted transplantation in children. Study-wide points: T-cell counts and diversity were attributed mostly to newly produced T cells one year after transplant. Alpha-beta T cells present about two months after transplant were reported to originate from several hundred expanded graft clones. The origin of high day-60 TCRbeta diversity in some patients lay in surviving recipient T cells and thymic progenitors.

Preparing the TCRbeta library involved the use of unique molecular identifiers. In TCRdb, the PCR reads were re-called with MiXCR into one record per CDR3 protein. The sample holds some 350,000 distinct CDR3 sequences; 15% to 20% are singletons and the top ten take approximately 38%. This TCR derives from a male patient between 2 and 10 years old who had a stem cell transplant for acute lymphoblastic leukemia, so the T cells may come from the graft donor. V and J are TRBV3-1 and TRBJ2-5, with D perhaps TRBD1 (6 bases). The sample in question was PBMCs, mostly from graft donor cells, obtained 360 days after TCRalphabeta/CD19-depleted stem cell transplant. CDR3 DNA sequence: TGTGCCAGCAGCCTGCCAGGGACACTTGGAGAGACCCAGTACTTC. It yields the protein CASSLPGTLGETQYF.